A single sample is the source of the 28 T cell receptor beta chains below, sequenced in a study of blood T cells in healthy people across ages. Alongside a J-beta primer mix, a sample-barcoded 5' primer served in a second PCR lasting about 7 to 12 cycles. TCRdb re-analysed the 5' RACE reads in MiXCR, keeping a single row per CDR3 protein. The sample has roughly 1,500,000 distinct CDR3 sequences; 40% to 50% are singletons. Sequencing used blood. Receptors were obtained from a woman between 18 and 29 years old in good health.

This clonotype has only a few counts. This chain joins TRBV7-9 and TRBJ2-3, with unresolved D. V shed 8 bases and J shed 2 bases, with 11 bases lying between them. Germline-derived CDR1 and CDR2 are SEHNR and FQNEAQ (reference sequence). The CDR3 extends over 13 amino acids. CDR3 nucleotide sequence: TGTGCCAGCCTCCGGGCCTACACAGATACGCAGTATTTT. It yields the protein CASLRAYTDTQYF.

The chain has TRBV2 and TRBJ1-2; 8 nucleotides match TRBD1. The CDR3 length is 14 residues. Per germline, CDR1 SNHLY and CDR2 FYNNEI. J was trimmed by 8 bases and V by 7 bases; bases with no gene match: 12. As DNA, the CDR3 is TGTGCCAGCAATCCCGGACAGGGCGGGGGCGGCTACACCTTC. This codes for CASNPGQGGGGYTF.

J is TRBJ2-3 and V is TRBV6-5; D might be TRBD2 (6 bases). The V end lost 6 bases, the J end lost 4 bases, and 20 bases lay between the germline ends. The CDR3 runs 16 residues. The germline V gene encodes CDR1 MNHEY and CDR2 SVGAGI. For the CDR3, the DNA is TGTGCCAGCAGCCCCGCCCCGGCTAGCGAGCCAGATACGCAGTATTTT. Protein sequence: CASSPAPASEPDTQYF.

The rearrangement joins TRBV6-2 or TRBV6-3 to TRBJ1-5; 7 bases fit TRBD1. The V gene's germline CDR1 is MNHEY and CDR2 SVGEGT. Trimming at V came to 5 bases and at J to 5 bases, leaving 9 bases not matched to a gene. This CDR3 comprises 15 residues. The DNA for the CDR3 is TGTGCCAGCAGTCCGGACAGGACTGTCCATCAGCCCCAGCATTTT. Its translation: CASSPDRTVHQPQHF.

This chain uses TRBV7-3 with TRBJ2-3; D is unresolved. Trimming took off 0 bases at V and 6 bases at J, with 10 bases between the two ends. Germline assignment: CDR1 SGHTA and CDR2 FQGTGA. The CDR3 has 14 residues. The chain's CDR3 is CASSLTSVSDTQYF. The DNA for the CDR3 is TGTGCCAGCAGCTTAACTTCTGTATCGGATACGCAGTATTTT.

The J gene is TRBJ1-1, the V gene TRBV4-3, with 8 bases matching TRBD1. The J segment lost 4 bases and the V segment lost 3 bases, leaving 4 bases of the junction unmatched. Per germline, CDR1 LGHNA and CDR2 YSLEER. The CDR3 runs 14 residues. CDR3 amino acids: CASSQLTGATEAFF. The CDR3 nucleotides are TGCGCCAGCAGCCAGCTGACAGGGGCCACTGAAGCTTTCTTT.

The rearrangement uses TRBV30 and TRBJ2-5, with a possible D match to TRBD1 (6 bases). The V end was cut by 5 bases, the J end by 11 bases, with 12 bases between. CDR1 is GTSNPN and CDR2 is SVGIG in the germline V gene (reference sequence). This CDR3 comprises 10 residues. The CDR3 DNA sequence: TGTGCCTGGGGGGACAATGAGCAGTACTTC. This translates into CAWGDNEQYF.

This clonotype was observed many times. The chain recombines TRBV7-8 with TRBJ1-5; D possibly corresponds to TRBD1 (5 bases). The CDR3 spans 15 residues. The germline V gene encodes CDR1 SGHVS and CDR2 FQNEAQ. The ends were cut back, 1 base at V and 3 bases at J, with 10 bases in the middle. CDR3 protein: CASSLEAGYNQPQHF. The CDR3 DNA follows: TGTGCCAGCAGCTTAGAGGCAGGGTACAATCAGCCCCAGCATTTT.

Comments on this clonotype: A clone one base away is much larger, so this may be a read error. The chain has TRBV4-2 and TRBJ2-5; TRBD2 agrees at 8 bases. This CDR3 comprises 14 residues. J lost 11 bases, V lost 5 bases, and 13 bases had no gene match. CDR1 is LGHNA and CDR2 is YNFKEQ in the germline V gene. CDR3 DNA: TGTGCCAGCAGCGGAGCGGGAGATTTAAATGAGCAGTACTTC. Protein sequence: CASSGAGDLNEQYF.

This chain links TRBV20-1 with TRBJ2-5; 11 positions match TRBD1. The germline CDR1 and CDR2 sequences are DFQATT and SNEGSKA (reference sequence). The CDR3 is 14 residues long. V was clipped by 8 bases and J by 2 bases; unmatched bases: 7. As DNA, the CDR3 is TGCAGTCTCGGGACAGGGGGAACTCAAGAGACCCAGTACTTC. As protein: CSLGTGGTQETQYF.

The chain links TRBV5-6 to TRBJ1-2; D is unclear. CDR3 size: 18 residues. CDR1 is SGHDT, CDR2 YYEEEE, per germline. The ends were cut back, 5 bases at V and 1 base at J, with 24 bases in the middle. CDR3: CASSPVDRDPLFNYGYTF. In DNA, the CDR3 is TGTGCCAGCAGTCCCGTCGACCGCGATCCCCTATTTAACTATGGCTACACCTTC.

Many counts were recorded for this clonotype. The chain uses TRBV10-3 and TRBJ2-7; 9 positions match TRBD2. Germline V CDR1 and CDR2: ENHRY, SYGVKD. This CDR3 has 15 amino acids. The ends lost 3 bases at V and 3 bases at J; junction bases unmatched: 6. In DNA form, the CDR3 reads TGTGCCATCAGTGATCAGATTAGCGGGAGCTACGAGCAGTACTTC. It specifies CAISDQISGSYEQYF.

This chain connects TRBV11-2 to TRBJ1-5; D is unclear. CDR1 is SGHAT, CDR2 FQNNGV, per germline. CDR3 length equals 15 residues. V was shortened by 1 base and J by 1 base, with 8 bases between the two germline ends. CDR3 region: CASSLGETSNQPQHF. The CDR3 nucleotides are TGTGCCAGCAGCTTAGGGGAGACCAGCAATCAGCCCCAGCATTTT.

This clonotype appeared a few times. The J gene is TRBJ2-1, the V gene TRBV18; 12 nucleotides align to TRBD1. Germline V gives CDR1 KGHSH, CDR2 LQKENI. The CDR3 extends over 16 amino acids. V was pared by 8 bases and J by 6 bases, with 11 bases of the junction left unmatched. The DNA for the CDR3 is TGTGCCAGCGCCCTTACCGGGACAGGGGGCATCAATGAGCAGTTCTTC. Translated: CASALTGTGGINEQFF.

The chain carries TRBV20-1 and TRBJ1-1; D is unclear. In germline, CDR1 is DFQATT, CDR2 SNEGSKA (reference sequence). The V gene lost 5 bases and the J gene lost 8 bases, with 12 bases spanning the gap. This CDR3 is 11 amino acids long. The CDR3 DNA reads TGCAGTGCTCACGGACGCCCCGAAGCTTTCTTT. It encodes CSAHGRPEAFF.

This rearrangement joins TRBV20-1 to TRBJ2-1; D possibly corresponds to TRBD1 (6 bases). The J call may be mistaken, given a closer DNA end match to TRBJ2-7. CDR3 size: 15 residues. Germline CDR1 reads DFQATT; CDR2 reads SNEGSKA (reference sequence). CDR3 sequence reads: CSAKPPGTLYNEQYF. The CDR3 nucleotides read TGCAGTGCTAAGCCTCCGGGGACACTATACAATGAGCAGTACTTC.

This clonotype was observed a few times. The V gene is TRBV5-1, the J gene TRBJ2-3; tentatively, D is TRBD1 (6 bases). Germline-derived CDR1 and CDR2 are SGHRS and YFSETQ. Trimming stripped 4 bases from V and 0 bases from J, with 12 bases between. The CDR3 loop spans 15 amino acids. In DNA form, the CDR3 reads TGCGCCAGCAGCCTCAGGGGTATTAGCACAGATACGCAGTATTTT. Translating it yields CASSLRGISTDTQYF.

The chain links TRBV9 to TRBJ2-5; the match to TRBD1 covers 8 bases. The end of the DNA aligns better with TRBJ2-7, so the J call may be wrong. This CDR3 has 16 residues. Germline V gene lookup returns CDR1 SGDLS and CDR2 YYNGEE. For the CDR3, the DNA is TGTGCCAGCAGCGTAGGGGCAGGGGGCTTCTCCTACGAGCAGTACTTC. It yields the protein CASSVGAGGFSYEQYF.

This clonotype was picked up a small number of times. The chain carries TRBV5-8 and TRBJ1-5; D perhaps matches TRBD1 (5 bases). The V end lost 2 bases, the J end lost 6 bases, and 12 bases lay between the germline ends. The germline V gene encodes CDR1 SGHTS and CDR2 YDEGEE. This CDR3 has 14 residues. The CDR3 DNA follows: TGTGCCAGCAGCTTCCGGGACGGCTCTCAGCCCCAGCATTTT. It yields the protein CASSFRDGSQPQHF.

This rearrangement joins TRBV27 to TRBJ1-3, with 9 nucleotides matching TRBD1. The V gene's germline CDR1 is MNHEY and CDR2 SMNVEV (reference sequence). This CDR3 is 16 amino acids long. J gave up 2 bases and V 0 bases, and 2 bases lay outside the gene matches. This CDR3 is CASSLSRTGAGNTIYF. For the CDR3, the DNA is TGTGCCAGCAGTTTATCTCGGACAGGGGCTGGAAACACCATATATTTT.

The gene calls are TRBV10-3 and TRBJ2-1; no definite D call. Germline V gene lookup returns CDR1 ENHRY and CDR2 SYGVKD. The CDR3 sequence is 14 residues long. V dropped 0 bases and J dropped 6 bases, with 9 bases sitting between them. CDR3 residues: CAISESIYLNEQFF. The DNA for the CDR3 is TGTGCCATCAGTGAGTCGATCTACCTCAATGAGCAGTTCTTC.

This sequence joins TRBV6-1 and TRBJ2-1, with TRBD1 as a possible D gene (5 bases). Germline V gene data show CDR1 as MNHNS and CDR2 as SASEGT. Trimming cost V 5 bases and J 2 bases, with 19 bases left between them. The CDR3 runs to 17 residues. The CDR3 spells CASSPGRDRITYNEQFF. In nucleotides, the CDR3 is TGTGCCAGCAGTCCGGGCAGGGATAGAATTACCTACAATGAGCAGTTCTTC.

This clonotype came up a few times. This chain joins TRBV20-1 and TRBJ2-7; no reliable D call. Trimming stripped 7 bases from V and 3 bases from J, with 7 bases between. CDR1 and CDR2 from the germline V gene are DFQATT and SNEGSKA (reference sequence). The CDR3 contains 10 residues. The CDR3 spells CSGPVYEQYF. The CDR3 coding sequence is TGCAGTGGGCCAGTCTACGAGCAGTACTTC.

The V and J genes are TRBV7-6 and TRBJ2-5; D is possibly TRBD1 (5 bases). Germline values: CDR1 SGHVS, CDR2 FNYEAQ. The CDR3 sequence is 15 residues long. The V and J ends lost 2 bases and 1 base respectively, with 11 bases between them. The CDR3 sequence: CASSLQGQAQETQYF. CDR3 sequence (DNA): TGTGCCAGCAGCTTACAGGGCCAAGCCCAAGAGACCCAGTACTTC. Full variable domain (outside the CDR3, taken from reference TRBV7-6 and TRBJ2-5): GAGVSQSPRYKVTKRGQDVALRCDPISGHVSLYWYRQALGQGPEFLTYFNYEAQQDKSGLPNDRFSAERPEGSISTLTIQRTEQRDSAMYRCASSLQGQAQETQYFGPGTRLLVL.

The V gene is TRBV6-5, the J gene TRBJ2-3, with TRBD2 matching 10 bases. The CDR3 covers 15 residues. Germline CDR1 and CDR2: MNHEY and SVGAGI. After removal of 6 bases from V and 0 bases from J, the junction contained 3 bases not matched to a gene. CDR3 DNA sequence: TGTGCCAGCAGGAGAGCGGGAGGGAGCACAGATACGCAGTATTTT. Protein sequence: CASRRAGGSTDTQYF.

This clonotype was picked up many times. The V gene is TRBV5-1, the J gene TRBJ2-3, with unresolved D. CDR3 size: 14 residues. Trimming left V 0 bases short and J 3 bases short, with 8 bases between. Germline V gene sequence: CDR1 SGHRS, CDR2 YFSETQ. CDR3 coding DNA: TGCGCCAGCAGCTTGGATCTAGTTACAGATACGCAGTATTTT. Encoded protein: CASSLDLVTDTQYF.

This clonotype has only a few counts. V usage is TRBV12-3 or TRBV12-4 and J usage is TRBJ2-1; TRBD2 aligns across 8 bases. The CDR3 covers 14 residues. The trim removed 6 bases at V and 8 bases at J, leaving 9 bases unmatched. CDR3 coding DNA: TGTGCCAGCAGGATCGGGGGGGCAAGGGATGAGCAGTTCTTC. This gives the protein CASRIGGARDEQFF.

The rearrangement joins TRBV11-2 to TRBJ1-2; 12 nucleotides align to TRBD1. This CDR3 is 16 amino acids long. The junction had 9 bases not matched to a gene; V was cut back by 6 bases and J by 4 bases. Germline V gives CDR1 SGHAT, CDR2 FQNNGV. CDR3 sequence (DNA): TGTGCCAGCAGATATACCGGGACAGGGGGCACCTATGGCTACACCTTC. It encodes CASRYTGTGGTYGYTF.